Listed below are T cell receptor beta chains from one sample, sequenced in a study of cytomegalovirus exposure and HLA in healthy donors. Profiling relied on immunoSEQ multiplex PCR, and the TCRdb table lists in-frame clones only, not all of them. The table shows about 130,000 clones, with over 65% occurring only once. The sample consisted of PBMCs. The source is a man aged 45-60 years in good health and CMV-seronegative. The CDR3 runs from the conserved cysteine through the conserved F or W. Each record gives: CDR3 protein, CDR3 DNA, V gene, D gene, J gene, clone size. A D gene is named only where the DNA matches it firmly. Clone sizes are given selectively: once, few, many, or a class where the clone is expanded.

CASSISRNTEAFF,TGTGCCAGTAGTATATCCAGGAACACTGAAGCTTTCTTT,TRBV19,NA,TRBJ1-1,NA
CASSLTGGSGEKLFF,TGTGCCAGCAGCTTGACAGGGGGGTCCGGTGAAAAACTGTTTTTT,TRBV7-9,TRBD1,TRBJ1-4,NA
CASSQEIAGGPGAKNIQYF,TGCGCCAGCAGCCAAGAAATAGCGGGGGGGCCCGGAGCCAAAAACATTCAGTACTTC,TRBV4-1,TRBD2,TRBJ2-4,NA
CASSQDRYSYNSPLHF,TGCGCCAGCAGCCAAGATCGGTACAGCTATAATTCACCCCTCCACTTT,TRBV4-3,NA,TRBJ1-6,NA
CASTPGPPYNEQFF,TGTGCCAGTACCCCTGGCCCGCCCTACAATGAGCAGTTCTTC,TRBV19,NA,TRBJ2-1,NA
CASSLVGGGAEADTQYF,TGTGCCAGCAGCTTAGTTGGCGGGGGGGCCGAGGCAGATACGCAGTATTTT,TRBV11-2,TRBD2,TRBJ2-3,NA
CASSVTGVTEAFF,TGTGCCAGCAGCGTTACAGGGGTAACTGAAGCTTTCTTT,TRBV7-9,TRBD1,TRBJ1-1,NA
CAYSLAETQYF,TGTGCCTACTCCCTAGCTGAGACCCAGTACTTC,TRBV30,NA,TRBJ2-5,NA
CASSINSLPNQPQHF,TGTGCCAGTAGTATTAACAGCTTACCCAATCAGCCCCAGCATTTT,TRBV19,NA,TRBJ1-5,few
CASSLAAGGQETQYF,TGCGCCAGCAGCTTGGCAGCGGGGGGCCAAGAGACCCAGTACTTC,TRBV5-1,TRBD2,TRBJ2-5,NA